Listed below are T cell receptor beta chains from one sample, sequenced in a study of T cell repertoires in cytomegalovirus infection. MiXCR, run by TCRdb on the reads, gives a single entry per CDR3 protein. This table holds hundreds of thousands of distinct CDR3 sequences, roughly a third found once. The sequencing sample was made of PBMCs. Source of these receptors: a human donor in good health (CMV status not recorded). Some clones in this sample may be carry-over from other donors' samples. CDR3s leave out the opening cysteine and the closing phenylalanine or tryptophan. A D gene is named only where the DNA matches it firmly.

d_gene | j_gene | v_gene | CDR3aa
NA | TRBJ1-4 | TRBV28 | ASTPIQRNEKLF
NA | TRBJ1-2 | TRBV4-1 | ASSLTSPGDGYT
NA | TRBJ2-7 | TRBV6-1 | ASSEGGWTYEQY
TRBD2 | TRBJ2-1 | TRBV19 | ASRLAGGPYNEQF
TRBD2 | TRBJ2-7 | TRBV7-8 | ASRSRLAGLYEQY
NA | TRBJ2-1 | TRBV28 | ASGLAGYNEQF
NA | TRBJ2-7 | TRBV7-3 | ASSLFGDASYEQY
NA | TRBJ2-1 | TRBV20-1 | SARAGSGNEQF
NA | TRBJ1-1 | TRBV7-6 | ASSPLRDVVVEAF
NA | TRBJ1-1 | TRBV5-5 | ASSLVRARNTEAF
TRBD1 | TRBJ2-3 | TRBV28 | ASSSPGDRPPPTDTQY